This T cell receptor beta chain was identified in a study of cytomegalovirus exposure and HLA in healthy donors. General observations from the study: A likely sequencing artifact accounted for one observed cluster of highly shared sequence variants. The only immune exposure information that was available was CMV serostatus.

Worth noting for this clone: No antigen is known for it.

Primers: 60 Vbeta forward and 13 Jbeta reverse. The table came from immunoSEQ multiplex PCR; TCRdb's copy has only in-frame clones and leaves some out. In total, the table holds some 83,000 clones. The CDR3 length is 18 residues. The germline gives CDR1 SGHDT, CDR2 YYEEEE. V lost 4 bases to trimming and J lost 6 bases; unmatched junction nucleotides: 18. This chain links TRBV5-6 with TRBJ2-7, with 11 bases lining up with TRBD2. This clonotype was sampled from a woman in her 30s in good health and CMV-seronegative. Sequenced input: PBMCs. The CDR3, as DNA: TGTGCCAGCAGCCATCAATTGGGGACTACTAGCGGGAGAGGCGAGCAGTACTTC. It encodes CASSHQLGTTSGRGEQYF.